Listed below are T cell receptor beta chains from one sample, sequenced in a study of blood T cell repertoires in COVID-19. Data came from immunoSEQ multiplex PCR; TCRdb stores just in-frame clones and leaves some out. This table has roughly 140,000 clones, 75% to 85% appearing once. Sequencing was done on a sample of peripheral blood. Receptors were obtained from a man in his sixties with active or convalescent COVID-19. Each CDR3 is given with its conserved first and last residue. Clone size is not always given. Where it is, it says once, few, many or a class for expanded clones.

abundance	v_gene	j_gene	CDR3aa
NA	TRBV5-1	TRBJ1-1	CASSGGMNTEAFF
NA	TRBV27	TRBJ2-3	CASRDRGGRGTDTQYF
NA	TRBV9	TRBJ2-7	CASSPGTRSYEQYF
NA	TRBV7-8	TRBJ1-3	CASRGTDRYSGNTIYF
NA	TRBV27	TRBJ1-4	CAIRQVGTGGPTNEKLFF
NA	TRBV5-5	TRBJ1-6	CASSFSLGSSPLHF
NA	TRBV4-1	TRBJ2-7	CASSQDADSHSYEQYF
NA	TRBV2	TRBJ1-5	CAIQGGVNQPQHF
NA	TRBV30	TRBJ2-7	CAWTSCREQYF
NA	TRBV12-3/TRBV12-4	TRBJ1-1	CASSFHGTGAFF
NA	TRBV28	TRBJ1-6	CASSLGSYRGASPLHF
NA	TRBV4-3	TRBJ1-2	CASSHLGAGGVGYTF
NA	TRBV5-1	TRBJ2-3	CASSSLEGGATDTQYF
NA	TRBV27	TRBJ1-1	CASSILMNTEAFF
NA	TRBV20-1	TRBJ1-2	CSARDRQLYTF
few	TRBV29-1	TRBJ2-7	CSARGGQGDVHEQYF
NA	TRBV6-1	TRBJ2-7	CASSDRLVEQYF
NA	TRBV5-6	TRBJ1-2	CASSFSHQRQANYGYTF
NA	TRBV7-2	TRBJ2-1	CASSEWTGSYNEQFF
NA	TRBV6-5	TRBJ1-1	CASSWGPNTEAFF
NA	TRBV2	TRBJ2-7	CASRLRTAGEQYF
NA	TRBV27	TRBJ2-2	CASSNLYLAGDNTGELFF
NA	TRBV7-3	TRBJ2-1	CASSLTGLAHGNEQFF
NA	TRBV7-2	TRBJ2-2	CASSLAGLFANTGELFF
NA	TRBV12-2	TRBJ2-7	CASRVREAGYEQYF
NA	TRBV5-5	TRBJ1-5	CASSSRLGRETPQHF
NA	TRBV5-6	TRBJ1-1	CASNQDRGSTEAFF
NA	TRBV5-1	TRBJ1-1	CASSSGASMNTEAFF
NA	TRBV6-5	TRBJ1-6	CASSRDRKYSPLHF
once	TRBV3-1/TRBV3-2	TRBJ2-1	CASSQKGAKQGAGQFF
NA	TRBV7-2	TRBJ2-7	CASSLASGRLLEQYF
NA	TRBV5-1	TRBJ2-3	CASGSGTGDFTDTQYF
NA	TRBV27	TRBJ1-4	CASRFHSSTNEKLFF
NA	TRBV4-2	TRBJ2-7	CASSQVALSEYEQYF
NA	TRBV30	TRBJ2-7	CAWTPARGPSSYEQYF
once	TRBV28	TRBJ1-4	CASSSQEGRGKLFF
NA	TRBV19	TRBJ2-2	CASSMGTGASLDTGELFF
NA	TRBV15	TRBJ2-2	CATSRDFRGAGELFF
NA	TRBV5-8	TRBJ1-2	CASSWGGTDGYTF
NA	TRBV4-3	TRBJ2-2	CASSLSGRSTGELFF
many	TRBV7-2	TRBJ1-1	CASSPNREREAFF
NA	TRBV19	TRBJ1-2	CASSMPGLYGYTF
NA	TRBV10-3	TRBJ1-2	CAISEFGALGGYTF
NA	TRBV7-3	TRBJ2-7	CASSPGGSYEQYF
NA	TRBV10-3	TRBJ1-5	CAISLRSNQPQHF
NA	TRBV29-1	TRBJ2-1	CSVEVWDSGYNEQFF
NA	TRBV2	TRBJ2-3	CASSGRATDTQYF
NA	TRBV6-5	TRBJ2-1	CASRVGRGAYNEQFF
once	TRBV11-2	TRBJ2-1	CASSLSSGRGGQFF
NA	TRBV19	TRBJ2-3	CASSGNRDRTTDTQYF
few	TRBV12-5	TRBJ1-6	CASGLTVNSPLHF
NA	TRBV18	TRBJ1-1	CASSPQAGGDTEAFF
once	TRBV7-9	TRBJ2-1	CASSQALAGYNEQFF
NA	TRBV19	TRBJ1-1	CASSIGTGRMNTEAFF
NA	TRBV25-1	TRBJ1-1	CASSPNRGRDTEAFF
NA	TRBV4-1	TRBJ1-3	CASSQELQGAGNTIYF
NA	TRBV4-1	TRBJ2-6	CASSQDSGPAYSGANVLTF
NA	TRBV28	TRBJ2-7	CASSLPQGADEQYF
few	TRBV19	TRBJ2-3	CASSGTARGTDTQYF